This T cell receptor beta chain comes out of a study of cytomegalovirus exposure and HLA in healthy donors. Findings and limits, study-wide: Common viral pathogens seemed to be connected with several of the most significant clusters, according to a later analysis. The authors judged a highly shared variant cluster likely a sequencing artifact.

Of note for this clone: The antigen remains unidentified.

The primer mix had 60 Vbeta and 13 Jbeta primers. Method: immunoSEQ multiplex PCR; TCRdb's copy keeps in-frame clones and lacks some. The data contain under 300,000 clones, roughly four fifths of them singletons. Donors were nominally healthy when sampled, though unrecorded immune exposures were likely. This receptor was taken from a woman in her sixties in good health and CMV-seropositive. Sequenced input: PBMCs.

This CDR3 is CASSLSGSPLHF. The CDR3, as DNA: TGTGCCAGCAGTTTATCCGGTTCACCCCTCCACTTT. The rearrangement uses TRBV28 and TRBJ1-6; D uncertain. The CDR3 is 12 amino acids. Germline CDR1 is MDHEN and CDR2 is SYDVKM. The V end lost 1 base, the J end lost 9 bases, and 4 bases lay between the germline ends.